The 23 T cell receptor beta chains listed next were all sequenced from one sample in a study of cytomegalovirus exposure and HLA in healthy donors. Sequencing was performed with immunoSEQ multiplex PCR; in TCRdb, only in-frame clones are kept and a portion is missing. Among about 160,000 clones, 90% to 97% were seen once, and the ten largest hold about 0.89%. Source material: PBMCs. These TCRs come from a woman aged 18-30 years in good health and CMV-seronegative.

CDR3 amino acids: CASRSVEAAQETQYF. In DNA, the CDR3 is TGTGCCAGCAGGTCCGTGGAGGCGGCCCAAGAGACCCAGTACTTC. The chain employs TRBV6-5 and TRBJ2-5; possibly TRBD2 for D (5 bases). CDR1 MNHEY and CDR2 SVGAGI come from the germline V gene. The V end was cut by 6 bases, the J end by 1 base, with 15 bases between. The CDR3 consists of 15 residues.

V usage is TRBV4-1 and J usage is TRBJ2-1; 12 nucleotides agree with TRBD2. Germline CDR1 is MGHRA and CDR2 is YSYEKL. This CDR3 region has 18 residues. Trimming at V came to 4 bases and at J to 1 base, leaving 8 bases not matched to a gene. CDR3 in DNA: TGCGCCAGCAGCCCCAGATCTAGCGGGGGGGTATCCTACAATGAGCAGTTCTTC. The encoded protein is CASSPRSSGGVSYNEQFF.

The chain is built from TRBV4-3 and TRBJ1-4, with D unclear. This CDR3 region has 15 residues. V lost 0 bases and J 4 bases, leaving 9 bases between the germline ends. Germline-derived CDR1 and CDR2 are LGHNA and YSLEER. The CDR3 coding sequence is TGCGCCAGCAGCCAAGATTATAGCTTTAATGAAAAACTGTTTTTT. Its protein product is CASSQDYSFNEKLFF.

This chain uses TRBV5-6 with TRBJ1-1; perhaps TRBD1 as D (6 bases). Trimming took off 6 bases at V and 4 bases at J, with 19 bases between the two ends. Germline V lookup: CDR1 SGHDT, CDR2 YYEEEE. This CDR3 is 15 amino acids long. The CDR3 DNA sequence: TGTGCCAGCAACCGACTGACAGGTTTAGGCACTGAAGCTTTCTTT. Translating gives CASNRLTGLGTEAFF.

The rearrangement joins TRBV6-1 to TRBJ2-3; D is possibly TRBD1 (5 bases). Germline V gene lookup returns CDR1 MNHNS and CDR2 SASEGT. V was clipped by 10 bases and J by 6 bases, with 23 bases between them. The CDR3 spans 15 residues. The chain's CDR3 is CATQHDLVGRDTQYF. The CDR3 DNA reads as TGTGCCACTCAGCACGATCTAGTGGGGCGGGATACGCAGTATTTT.

The CDR3 region has the DNA TGTGCCAGCAACCCCCAGGCGCTGAACACTGAAGCTTTCTTT. Its translation is CASNPQALNTEAFF. V and J are TRBV7-2 and TRBJ1-1; no clear D. Germline CDR1 and CDR2: SGHTA and FQGNSA. Between the trimmed V and J ends, which lost 7 bases and 0 bases, there was a span of 12 bases. The CDR3 length is 14 residues.

This chain links TRBV30 with TRBJ2-6; TRBD1 aligns across 9 bases. Trimming at V came to 7 bases and at J to 0 bases, leaving 10 bases not matched to a gene. Germline CDR1 is GTSNPN and CDR2 is SVGIG (reference sequence). The CDR3 contains 17 residues. The CDR3 sequence: CASTGGLKSSGANVLTF. CDR3 bases: TGTGCCTCGACAGGGGGACTTAAAAGCTCTGGGGCCAACGTCCTGACTTTC.

The V call is TRBV7-3, the J call TRBJ2-2; the D is unclear. Trimming removed 5 bases from V and 7 bases from J, with 5 bases in between. The germline CDR1 and CDR2 sequences are SGHTA and FQGTGA. The CDR3 extends over 11 amino acids. CDR3 residues: CASSAGGELFF. The CDR3 DNA sequence: TGTGCCAGCAGCGCCGGCGGGGAGCTGTTTTTT. Together with reference TRBV7-3 and TRBJ2-2, the CDR3 gives the full variable domain: GAGVSQTPSNKVTEKGKYVELRCDPISGHTALYWYRQSLGQGPEFLIYFQGTGAADDSGLPNDRFFAVRPEGSVSTLKIQRTERGDSAVYLCASSAGGELFFGEGSRLTVL.

With respect to this clone: A junction end diverges from the germline sequence, so it may reflect a read error. The V and J genes are TRBV7-7 and TRBJ2-3; D call uncertain. The germline CDR1 and CDR2 sequences are SSHAT and FNYEAQ (reference sequence). This CDR3 has 13 amino acids. CDR3 DNA sequence: TGTGCTAGCAGCTTAGACACCCGGAGTACGCAGTATTTT. This encodes CASSLDTRSTQYF. The entire variable domain, with the rest obtained from reference TRBV7-7 and TRBJ2-3, is as follows: GAGVSQSPRYKVTKRGQDVTLRCDPISSHATLYWYQQALGQGPEFLTYFNYEAQPDKSGLPSDRFSAERPEGSISTLTIQRTEQRDSAMYRCASSLDTRSTQYFGPGTRLTVL.

This chain joins TRBV6-9 and TRBJ2-5; 10 bases map to TRBD2. The CDR3 has 17 residues. Germline trimming cut 7 bases from V and 2 bases from J; bases unmatched to any gene: 13. Germline V gene lookup returns CDR1 MNHGY and CDR2 SVAAGI. As DNA, the CDR3 is TGTGCCAGCAAGAAAGCGGGGGGGCGAGGGGATCAAGAGACCCAGTACTTC. Translation: CASKKAGGRGDQETQYF.

The sample holds a few counts of this clone. This chain uses TRBV5-4 with TRBJ2-2; D is possibly TRBD2 (5 bases). Trimming took 5 bases from V and 6 from J, leaving 11 bases between them. The CDR3 totals 13 residues. CDR1 is SGHNT and CDR2 is YYREEE in the germline V gene (reference sequence). The CDR3 reads CASSQGLAGELFF. The CDR3 DNA reads TGTGCCAGCAGTCAAGGACTGGCCGGGGAGCTGTTTTTT.

The rearrangement joins TRBV5-1 to TRBJ1-2; D possibly corresponds to TRBD1 (6 bases). The germline V gene has CDR1 SGHRS and CDR2 YFSETQ. The CDR3 runs to 15 residues. V was clipped by 6 bases and J by 2 bases, with 17 bases between them. CDR3 bases: TGCGCCAGCACCCCGACAGGATCGACAAACTATGGCTACACCTTC. This translates into CASTPTGSTNYGYTF. Full variable domain (remainder filled in from reference TRBV5-1 and TRBJ1-2): KAGVTQTPRYLIKTRGQQVTLSCSPISGHRSVSWYQQTPGQGLQFLFEYFSETQRNKGNFPGRFSGRQFSNSRSEMNVSTLELGDSALYLCASTPTGSTNYGYTFGSGTRLTVV.

This clone occurred a few times. The rearrangement joins TRBV27 to TRBJ2-7, with D tentatively TRBD1 (6 bases). V was pared by 5 bases and J by 5 bases, with 10 bases between. The CDR3 length is 12 residues. Germline V gene sequence: CDR1 MNHEY, CDR2 SMNVEV (reference sequence). DNA of the CDR3: TGTGCCAGCAGTACAGGGATTGACGAGCAGTACTTC. Its translation is CASSTGIDEQYF.

This chain connects TRBV27 to TRBJ2-5; D possibly corresponds to TRBD2 (7 bases). V shed 4 bases and J shed 5 bases, with 14 bases lying between them. The CDR3 extends over 14 amino acids. CDR1 MNHEY and CDR2 SMNVEV come from the germline V gene (reference sequence). CDR3 residues: CASSYHREGETQYF. The CDR3, as DNA: TGTGCCAGCAGTTATCACAGGGAGGGGGAGACCCAGTACTTC.

The rearrangement links TRBV6-5 to TRBJ1-1, with 10 bases identical to TRBD1. With V trimmed by 7 bases and J by 11 bases, 10 bases remained unmatched. Germline values: CDR1 MNHEY, CDR2 SVGAGI. This CDR3 has 13 amino acids. The DNA of the CDR3 is TGTGCCAGCAACGGGGACAGGGGACCGGCGGCTTTCTTT. It codes for CASNGDRGPAAFF.

The chain's CDR3 is CASSAGGSNTGELFF. CDR3 bases: TGTGCCAGCAGTGCGGGGGGGTCTAACACCGGGGAGCTGTTTTTT. The chain is built from TRBV6-5 and TRBJ2-2, with TRBD2 matching over 9 bases. Losses at the gene ends were 5 bases for V and 2 bases for J; bases not matched to a gene: 3. Germline values: CDR1 MNHEY, CDR2 SVGAGI. The CDR3 sequence is 15 residues long.

This rearrangement joins TRBV7-9 to TRBJ2-3; TRBD2 matches at 11 bases. This CDR3 spans 17 amino acids. V shed 2 bases and J 1 base; nucleotides not matched to a gene: 5. Per the germline V gene, CDR1 is SEHNR and CDR2 is FQNEAQ (reference sequence). Written as DNA, the CDR3 is TGTGCCAGCAGCTTAAGATTAGCGGGGGGGGGCACAGATACGCAGTATTTT. Protein product: CASSLRLAGGGTDTQYF.

This chain joins TRBV29-1 and TRBJ2-1; D uncertain. Germline CDR1 is SQVTM and CDR2 is ANQGSEA. V dropped 4 bases and J dropped 4 bases, with 5 bases sitting between them. This CDR3 has 11 amino acids. The CDR3 region has the DNA TGCAGCGTTGCAGTTTACAATGAGCAGTTCTTC. Translating gives CSVAVYNEQFF.

The chain carries TRBV7-6 and TRBJ2-1; D unclear. V lost 4 bases, J lost 6 bases, and 13 bases lay in between. Germline values: CDR1 SGHVS, CDR2 FNYEAQ. There are 14 residues in the CDR3. DNA for the CDR3: TGTGCCAGCAGCTCGTCTACTTCCGTCAATGAGCAGTTCTTC. Translating it yields CASSSSTSVNEQFF.

This chain links TRBV7-9 with TRBJ2-7; 8 nucleotides line up with TRBD1. Trimming removed 5 bases from V and 0 bases from J; junction bases left unmatched: 3. Germline V CDR1 and CDR2: SEHNR, FQNEAQ (reference sequence). The CDR3 contains 14 residues. CDR3 protein: CASSPGQVSYEQYF. The CDR3 DNA sequence: TGTGCCAGCAGCCCGGGACAGGTCTCCTACGAGCAGTACTTC. The full variable domain, rest sourced from reference TRBV7-9 and TRBJ2-7, is DTGVSQNPRHKITKRGQNVTFRCDPISEHNRLYWYRQTLGQGPEFLTYFQNEAQLEKSRLLSDRFSAERPKGSFSTLEIQRTEQGDSAMYLCASSPGQVSYEQYFGPGTRLTVT.

The chain recombines TRBV4-3 with TRBJ2-3; the D gene is possibly TRBD2 (6 bases). In germline, CDR1 is LGHNA, CDR2 YSLEER. This CDR3 is built from 13 residues. Trimming pared 1 base from V and 10 bases from J, leaving 12 bases between. In nucleotides, the CDR3 is TGCGCCAGCAGCCAAGGCGGGGCACAGGCGCAGTATTTT. Its protein product is CASSQGGAQAQYF.

V usage is TRBV18 and J usage is TRBJ2-3, with 7 bases that match TRBD1. V was pared by 3 bases and J by 0 bases, with 3 bases of the junction left unmatched. Germline V gene lookup returns CDR1 KGHSH and CDR2 LQKENI. CDR3 size: 15 residues. CDR3 loop: CASSPRQGSTDTQYF. Written as DNA, the CDR3 is TGTGCCAGCTCACCCAGACAGGGTAGCACAGATACGCAGTATTTT.

J is TRBJ1-1 and V is TRBV7-9; the D gene is possibly TRBD1 (5 bases). V was pared by 5 bases and J by 6 bases, with 19 bases between. Per germline, CDR1 SEHNR and CDR2 FQNEAQ (reference sequence). The CDR3 runs to 15 residues. CDR3 sequence (DNA): TGTGCCAGCAGCCGTACATCGTGGGGGGAGGCTGAAGCTTTCTTT. Its translation is CASSRTSWGEAEAFF. The full variable domain, completed using reference TRBV7-9 and TRBJ1-1, is DTGVSQNPRHKITKRGQNVTFRCDPISEHNRLYWYRQTLGQGPEFLTYFQNEAQLEKSRLLSDRFSAERPKGSFSTLEIQRTEQGDSAMYLCASSRTSWGEAEAFFGQGTRLTVV.